This T cell receptor (beta chain) appears in the sequencing data of a study of T cells in Graves' hyperthyroidism and ophthalmopathy. Study-level results: Ophthalmopathy got predicted by the model a median approximately six months before its onset.

TCR beta CDR3 region amplification was performed from RNA transcripts. First-round RT-PCR targeting the TCR CDR3 was performed with the HTBI primer set. TCRdb recomputed calls from the multiplex PCR reads with MiXCR, one row per CDR3 protein. The sample shows around 370,000 distinct CDR3 sequences, less than 20% of them seen only once. Turning to this clonotype: Its cognate antigen is unknown.

V lost 4 bases and J 10 bases, leaving 7 bases between the germline ends. Germline V lookup: CDR1 SGHAT, CDR2 FQNNGV. This CDR3 is 11 amino acids long. Sequencing was done on a sample of blood. This receptor was obtained from a young man with Graves' ophthalmopathy. The genes are TRBV11-2 and TRBJ2-2; D is unresolved. This CDR3 reads CASSSFVELFF. CDR3 coding DNA: TGTGCCAGCAGCTCCTTCGTGGAGCTGTTTTTT. The entire variable domain, with the rest obtained from reference TRBV11-2 and TRBJ2-2, is as follows: EAGVAQSPRYKIIEKRQSVAFWCNPISGHATLYWYQQILGQGPKLLIQFQNNGVVDDSQLPKDRFSAERLKGVDSTLKIQPAKLEDSAVYLCASSSFVELFFGEGSRLTVL.